Following are 5 T cell receptor beta chains from one sample sequenced in a study of blood T cell repertoires in COVID-19. Sequencing used immunoSEQ multiplex PCR; TCRdb keeps in-frame clones, though not all of them. The sample consists of 150,000 to 200,000 clones, 85% to 95% of them appearing once. Sequencing was done on a sample of peripheral blood. Receptors were obtained from a man aged 45-65 years with acute or convalescent COVID-19.

The CDR3 DNA is TGTGCCACCAGCAGGAAACAGGGAAGACAGCCCCAGCATTTT. Its protein product is CATSRKQGRQPQHF. The rearrangement links TRBV15 to TRBJ1-5; D may be TRBD1 (6 bases). The CDR3 is 14 amino acids. Trimming stripped 3 bases from V and 7 bases from J, with 13 bases between. Per germline, CDR1 LNHNV and CDR2 YYDKDF (reference sequence). Combining the CDR3 with reference TRBV15 and TRBJ1-5 gives the whole variable domain DAMVIQNPRYQVTQFGKPVTLSCSQTLNHNVMYWYQQKSSQAPKLLFHYYDKDFNNEADTPDNFQSRRPNTSFCFLDIRSPGLGDTAMYLCATSRKQGRQPQHFGDGTRLSIL.

The chain links TRBV5-1 to TRBJ2-3; 8 bases map to TRBD2. V trimming: 6 bases; J trimming: 0 bases; junction bases outside the gene matches: 9. The CDR3 contains 16 residues. CDR1 and CDR2 from the germline V gene are SGHRS and YFSETQ. CDR3 amino acids: CASTRGGLTSTDTQYF. The CDR3 DNA follows: TGCGCCAGCACCCGGGGGGGACTAACTAGCACAGATACGCAGTATTTT.

The chain couples TRBV7-2 to TRBJ2-5, with TRBD1 as a possible D gene (5 bases). Germline lookup yields CDR1 SGHTA and CDR2 FQGNSA. V lost 5 bases and J 2 bases, leaving 12 bases between the germline ends. The CDR3 has 14 residues. The DNA of the CDR3 is TGTGCCAGCAGCGCAGGGCCGATTCAAGAGACCCAGTACTTC. Protein product: CASSAGPIQETQYF.

The J gene is TRBJ2-7, the V gene TRBV20-1; no firm D call. The V end was cut by 3 bases, the J end by 4 bases, with 22 bases between. Germline CDR1 DFQATT, CDR2 SNEGSKA (reference sequence). The CDR3 length is 16 residues. CDR3 amino acids: CSASPLGAQSSYEQYF. The DNA for the CDR3 is TGCAGTGCTAGTCCCCTCGGAGCGCAAAGTAGTTACGAGCAGTACTTC.

The chain recombines TRBV27 with TRBJ1-3; tentatively, D is TRBD1 (5 bases). The V end lost 6 bases, the J end lost 8 bases, and 14 bases lay between the germline ends. Germline V gives CDR1 MNHEY, CDR2 SMNVEV (reference sequence). This CDR3 contains 13 residues. CDR3 protein: CASSPPARDTIYF. CDR3 DNA sequence: TGTGCCAGCAGCCCCCCTGCCAGGGACACCATATATTTT.